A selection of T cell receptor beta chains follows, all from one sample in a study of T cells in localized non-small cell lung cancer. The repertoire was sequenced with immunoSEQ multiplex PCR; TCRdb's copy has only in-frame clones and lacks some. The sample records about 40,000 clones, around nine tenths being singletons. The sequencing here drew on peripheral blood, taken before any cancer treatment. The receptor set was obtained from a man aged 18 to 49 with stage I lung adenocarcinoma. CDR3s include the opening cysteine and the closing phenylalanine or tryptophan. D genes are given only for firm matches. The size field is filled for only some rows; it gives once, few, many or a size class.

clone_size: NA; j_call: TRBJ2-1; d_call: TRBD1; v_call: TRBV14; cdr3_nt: TGTGCCAGCAGCCAAGCCGGGACAGGGAGGTTTTGGCAGTTCTTC; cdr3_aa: CASSQAGTGRFWQFF
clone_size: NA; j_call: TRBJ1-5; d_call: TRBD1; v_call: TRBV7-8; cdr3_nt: TGTGCCAGCAGCCTGACAGGGGGTCCCAATCAGCCCCAGCATTTT; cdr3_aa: CASSLTGGPNQPQHF
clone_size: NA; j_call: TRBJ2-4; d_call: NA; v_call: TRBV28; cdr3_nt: TGTGCCAGCACGGATGATAACATTCAGTACTTC; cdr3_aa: CASTDDNIQYF
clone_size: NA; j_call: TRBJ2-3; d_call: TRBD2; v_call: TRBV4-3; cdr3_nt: TGCGCCAGCAGCGAAGAGGGTCATAGCGGGGGCCATACGCAGTATTTT; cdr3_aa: CASSEEGHSGGHTQYF
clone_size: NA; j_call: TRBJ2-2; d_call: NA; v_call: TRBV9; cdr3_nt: TGTGCCAGCAGCGTTAAGGGGAACACCGGGGAGCTGTTTTTT; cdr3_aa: CASSVKGNTGELFF
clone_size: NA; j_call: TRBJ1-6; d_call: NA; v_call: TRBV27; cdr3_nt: TGTGCCAGCAGTTTAGGGGGCCCCTTGAATTCACCCCTCCACTTT; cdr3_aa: CASSLGGPLNSPLHF
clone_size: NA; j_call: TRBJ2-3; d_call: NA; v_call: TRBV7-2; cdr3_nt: TGTGCCAGCAGCTTAAGTCTCGGGGCTAGCACAGATACGCAGTATTTT; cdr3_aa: CASSLSLGASTDTQYF
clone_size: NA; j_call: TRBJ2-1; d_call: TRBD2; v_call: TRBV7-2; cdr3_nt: TGTGCCAGCACCCTGCGGCGTTGGACTAGCGGGGGCTACAATGAGCAGTTCTTC; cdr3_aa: CASTLRRWTSGGYNEQFF
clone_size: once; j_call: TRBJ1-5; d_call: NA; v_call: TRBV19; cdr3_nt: TGTGCCAGTAGACAGGTTGGGGCGCATCAGCCCCAGCATTTT; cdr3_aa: CASRQVGAHQPQHF
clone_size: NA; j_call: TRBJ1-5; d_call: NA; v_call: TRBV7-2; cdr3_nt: TGTGCCAGCAGCTTTAGCGGGACAACCGACAATCAGCCCCAGCATTTT; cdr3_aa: CASSFSGTTDNQPQHF
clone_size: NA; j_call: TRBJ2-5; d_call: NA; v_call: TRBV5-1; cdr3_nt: TGCGCCAGCAGCACGGGGGACGCCCGGGAGACCCAGTACTTC; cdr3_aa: CASSTGDARETQYF
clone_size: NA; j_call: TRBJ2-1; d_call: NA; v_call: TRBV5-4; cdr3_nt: TGTGCCAGCAGTTGGGACACGAGCTCCTACAATGAGCAGTTCTTC; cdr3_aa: CASSWDTSSYNEQFF
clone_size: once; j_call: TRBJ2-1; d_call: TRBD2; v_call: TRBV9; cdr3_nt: TGTGCCAGCAGCGTAGGTAGCGGGGGGGCCACGAATGAGCAGTTCTTC; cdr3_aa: CASSVGSGGATNEQFF
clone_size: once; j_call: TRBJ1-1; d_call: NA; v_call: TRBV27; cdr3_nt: TGTGCCAGTAGTTCGTCTGCAAACACTGAAGCTTTCTTT; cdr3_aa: CASSSSANTEAFF
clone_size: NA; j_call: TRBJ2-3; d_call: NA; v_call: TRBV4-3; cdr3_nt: TGCGCCAGCAGCCGAGAGACAGATACGCAGTATTTT; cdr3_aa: CASSRETDTQYF
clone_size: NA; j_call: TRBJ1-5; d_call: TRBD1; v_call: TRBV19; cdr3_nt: TGTGCCAGTACCCACCCCAGGGGGGGCCTTGGCAATCAGCCCCAGCATTTT; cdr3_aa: CASTHPRGGLGNQPQHF
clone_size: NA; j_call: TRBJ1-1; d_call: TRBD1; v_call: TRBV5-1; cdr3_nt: TGCGCCAGCAGTCCCGACAGGGGGCTCATGAACACTGAAGCTTTCTTT; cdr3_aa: CASSPDRGLMNTEAFF
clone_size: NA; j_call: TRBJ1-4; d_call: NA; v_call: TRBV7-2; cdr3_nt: TGTGCCAGCCGCCGCTCATCCTGGGATGAAAAACTGTTTTTT; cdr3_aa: CASRRSSWDEKLFF
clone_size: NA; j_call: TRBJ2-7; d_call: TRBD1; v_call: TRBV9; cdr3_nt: TGTGCCAGCAGCCAGGGGTCCGGGACAGGGGCGTACGAGCAGTACTTC; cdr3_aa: CASSQGSGTGAYEQYF
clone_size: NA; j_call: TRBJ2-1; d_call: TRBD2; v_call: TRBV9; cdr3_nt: TGTGCCAGCAGCGTAGTCGGGACTAGCGGGGGGTACAATGAGCAGTTCTTC; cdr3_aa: CASSVVGTSGGYNEQFF
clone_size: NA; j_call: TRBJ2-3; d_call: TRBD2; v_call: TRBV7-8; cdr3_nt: TGTGCCAGCAGCTTGCCACTAGCGGGGGGTGCAGATACGCAGTATTTT; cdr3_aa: CASSLPLAGGADTQYF
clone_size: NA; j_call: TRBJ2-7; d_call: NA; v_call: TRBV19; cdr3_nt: TGTGCCAGTAGTATCTCGGCGGTCTCCGGTGGCGGCGAGCAGTACTTC; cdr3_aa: CASSISAVSGGGEQYF
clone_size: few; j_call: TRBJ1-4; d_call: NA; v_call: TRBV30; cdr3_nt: TGTGCCTGGAGTTCTGGGGGCTTTGAAAAACTGTTTTTT; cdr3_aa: CAWSSGGFEKLFF
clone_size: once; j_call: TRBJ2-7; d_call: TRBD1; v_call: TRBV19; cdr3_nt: TGTGCCAGTAGTGCGACTACAACGGGACAGGGGGCGAGGGAGCAGTACTTC; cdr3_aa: CASSATTTGQGAREQYF
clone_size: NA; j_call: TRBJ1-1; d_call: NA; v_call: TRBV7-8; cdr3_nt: TGTGCCAGCAGCTCCGACAGCCCAGCTACTGAAGCTTTCTTT; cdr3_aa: CASSSDSPATEAFF
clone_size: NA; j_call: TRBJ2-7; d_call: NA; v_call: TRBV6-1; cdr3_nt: TGTGCCAGCAGTGAAATATTCGGTGAGCAGTACTTC; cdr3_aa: CASSEIFGEQYF
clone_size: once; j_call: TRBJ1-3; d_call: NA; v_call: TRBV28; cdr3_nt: TGTGCCAGCAGTTTTGTAGTTGGGGGAAACACCATATATTTT; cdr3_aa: CASSFVVGGNTIYF
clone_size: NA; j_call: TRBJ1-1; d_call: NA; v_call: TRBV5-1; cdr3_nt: TGCGCCAGCAGCGGGGACGTAGGGGCTTTCTTT; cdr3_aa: CASSGDVGAFF
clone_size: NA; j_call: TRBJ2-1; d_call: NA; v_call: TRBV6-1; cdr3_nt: TGTGCCAGCAGTGAAGGATGGAGTTCAGGGGCGGCATCGCGACAGTTCTTC; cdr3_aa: CASSEGWSSGAASRQFF
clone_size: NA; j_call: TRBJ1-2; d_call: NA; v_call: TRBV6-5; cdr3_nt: TGTGCCAGCTATCGAATGGGCTATGGCTACACCTTC; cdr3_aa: CASYRMGYGYTF
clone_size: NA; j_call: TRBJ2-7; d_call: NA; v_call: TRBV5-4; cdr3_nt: TGTGCCAGCAGCTTGGAGGCTATCCACGAGCAGTACTTC; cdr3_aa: CASSLEAIHEQYF
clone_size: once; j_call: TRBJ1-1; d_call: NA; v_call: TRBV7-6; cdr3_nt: TGTGCCAGCAGCTCGGGGGCTTCCAGCACTGAAGCTTTCTTT; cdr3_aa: CASSSGASSTEAFF
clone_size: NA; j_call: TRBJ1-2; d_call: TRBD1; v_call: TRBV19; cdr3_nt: TGTGCCAGCACCCGGACAGGGGGCCAACAAGGTTCAAGCTATGGCTACACCTTC; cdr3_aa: CASTRTGGQQGSSYGYTF
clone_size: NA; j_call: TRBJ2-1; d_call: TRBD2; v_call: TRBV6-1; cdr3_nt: TGTGCCAGCAGTGGTGAGCGGGGGCCTTACAATGAGCAGTTCTTC; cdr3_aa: CASSGERGPYNEQFF
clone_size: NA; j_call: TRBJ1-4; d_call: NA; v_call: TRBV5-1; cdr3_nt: TGCGCCAGCAGCTTGGCGGGCCGAGGTTATGAAAAACTGTTTTTT; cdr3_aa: CASSLAGRGYEKLFF